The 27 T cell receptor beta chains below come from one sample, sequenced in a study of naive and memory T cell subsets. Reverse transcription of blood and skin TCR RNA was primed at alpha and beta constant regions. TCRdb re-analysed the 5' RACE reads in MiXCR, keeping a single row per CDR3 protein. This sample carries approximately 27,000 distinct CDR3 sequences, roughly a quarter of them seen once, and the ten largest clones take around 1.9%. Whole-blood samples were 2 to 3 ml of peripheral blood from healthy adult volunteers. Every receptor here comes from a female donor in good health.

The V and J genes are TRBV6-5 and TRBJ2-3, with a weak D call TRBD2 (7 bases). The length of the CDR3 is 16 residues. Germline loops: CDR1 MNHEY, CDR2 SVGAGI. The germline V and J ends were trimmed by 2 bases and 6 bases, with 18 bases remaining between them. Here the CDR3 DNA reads TGTGCCAGCAGTTACCGTCCTATGGGGGGGCTGGATACGCAGTATTTT. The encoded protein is CASSYRPMGGLDTQYF.

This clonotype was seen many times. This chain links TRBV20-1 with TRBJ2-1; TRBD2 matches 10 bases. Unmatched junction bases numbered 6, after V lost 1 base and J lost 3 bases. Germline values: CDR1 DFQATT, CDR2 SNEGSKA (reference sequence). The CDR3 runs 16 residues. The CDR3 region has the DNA TGCAGTGCTAGAGGAGGGTCTAGCGGGAGCTACAATGAGCAGTTCTTC. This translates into CSARGGSSGSYNEQFF.

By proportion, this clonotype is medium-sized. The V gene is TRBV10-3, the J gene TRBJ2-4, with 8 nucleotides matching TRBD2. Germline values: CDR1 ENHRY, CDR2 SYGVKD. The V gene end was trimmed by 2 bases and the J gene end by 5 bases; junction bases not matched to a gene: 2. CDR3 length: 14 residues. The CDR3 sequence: CAISETSGQNIQYF. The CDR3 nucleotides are TGTGCCATCAGTGAGACTAGCGGCCAAAACATTCAGTACTTC.

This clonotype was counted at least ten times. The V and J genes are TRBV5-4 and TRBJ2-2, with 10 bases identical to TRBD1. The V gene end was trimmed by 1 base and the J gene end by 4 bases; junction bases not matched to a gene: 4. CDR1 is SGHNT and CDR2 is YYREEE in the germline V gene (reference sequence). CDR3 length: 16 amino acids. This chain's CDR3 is CASSLIRQGATGELFF. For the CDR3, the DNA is TGTGCCAGCAGCTTGATTCGACAGGGGGCCACCGGGGAGCTGTTTTTT.

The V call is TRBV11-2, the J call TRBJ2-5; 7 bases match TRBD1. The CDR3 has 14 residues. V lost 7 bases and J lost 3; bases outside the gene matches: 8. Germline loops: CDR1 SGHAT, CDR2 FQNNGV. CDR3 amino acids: CASTRQGWEETQYF. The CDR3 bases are TGTGCCAGCACCCGACAGGGATGGGAAGAGACCCAGTACTTC.

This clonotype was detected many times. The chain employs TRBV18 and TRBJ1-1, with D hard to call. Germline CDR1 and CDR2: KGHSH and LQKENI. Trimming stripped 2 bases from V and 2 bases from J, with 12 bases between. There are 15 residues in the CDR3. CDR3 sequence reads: CASSPSLHINTEAFF. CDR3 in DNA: TGTGCCAGCTCACCAAGTCTACACATTAACACTGAAGCTTTCTTT.

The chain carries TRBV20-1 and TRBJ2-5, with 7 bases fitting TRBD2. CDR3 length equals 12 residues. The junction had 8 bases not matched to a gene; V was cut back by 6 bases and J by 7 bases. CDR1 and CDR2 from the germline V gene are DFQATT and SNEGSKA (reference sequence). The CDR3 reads CSARGWGGTQYF. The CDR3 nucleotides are TGCAGTGCCCGCGGATGGGGGGGGACCCAGTACTTC.

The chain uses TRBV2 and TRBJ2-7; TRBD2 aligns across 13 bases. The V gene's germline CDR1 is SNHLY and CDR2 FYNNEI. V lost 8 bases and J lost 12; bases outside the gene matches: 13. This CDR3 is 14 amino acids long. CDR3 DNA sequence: TGTGCCAGCGTGCGACTAGCGGGGGGCCAGAGTTGGTACTTC. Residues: CASVRLAGGQSWYF.

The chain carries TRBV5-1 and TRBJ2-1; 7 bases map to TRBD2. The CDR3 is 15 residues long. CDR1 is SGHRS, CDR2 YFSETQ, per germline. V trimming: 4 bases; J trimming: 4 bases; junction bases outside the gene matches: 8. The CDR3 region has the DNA TGCGCCAGCAGCGGGGAGGGGTCAGCGTACAATGAGCAGTTCTTC. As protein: CASSGEGSAYNEQFF. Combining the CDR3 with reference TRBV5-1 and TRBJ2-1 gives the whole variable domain KAGVTQTPRYLIKTRGQQVTLSCSPISGHRSVSWYQQTPGQGLQFLFEYFSETQRNKGNFPGRFSGRQFSNSRSEMNVSTLELGDSALYLCASSGEGSAYNEQFFGPGTRLTVL.

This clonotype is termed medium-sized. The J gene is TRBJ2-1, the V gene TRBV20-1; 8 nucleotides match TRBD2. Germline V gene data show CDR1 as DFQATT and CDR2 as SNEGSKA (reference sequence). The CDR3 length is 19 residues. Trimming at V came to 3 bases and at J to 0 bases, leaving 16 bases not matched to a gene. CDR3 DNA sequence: TGCAGTGCTAGGTCTCCTCGGGGGGGGGGACTGAGCTCCTACAATGAGCAGTTCTTC. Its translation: CSARSPRGGGLSSYNEQFF.

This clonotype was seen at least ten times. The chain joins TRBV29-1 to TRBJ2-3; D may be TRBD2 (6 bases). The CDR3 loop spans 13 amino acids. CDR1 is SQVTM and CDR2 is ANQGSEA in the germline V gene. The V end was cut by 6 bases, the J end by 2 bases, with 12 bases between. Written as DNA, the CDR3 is TGCAGCGTATCGGGACTCCACACAGATACGCAGTATTTT. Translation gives CSVSGLHTDTQYF.

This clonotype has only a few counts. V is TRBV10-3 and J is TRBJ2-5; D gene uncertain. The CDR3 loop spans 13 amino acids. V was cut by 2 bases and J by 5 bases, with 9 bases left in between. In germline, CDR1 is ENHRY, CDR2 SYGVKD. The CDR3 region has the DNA TGTGCCATCAGTGAGCCCATGGTGGAGACCCAGTACTTC. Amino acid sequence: CAISEPMVETQYF.

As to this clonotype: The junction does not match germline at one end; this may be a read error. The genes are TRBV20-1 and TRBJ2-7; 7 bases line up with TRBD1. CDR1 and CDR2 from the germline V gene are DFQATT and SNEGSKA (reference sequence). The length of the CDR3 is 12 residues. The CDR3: CSARWNRGEQYF. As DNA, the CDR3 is TGCAGTGCTAGGTGGAACAGGGGCGAGCAATACTTC.

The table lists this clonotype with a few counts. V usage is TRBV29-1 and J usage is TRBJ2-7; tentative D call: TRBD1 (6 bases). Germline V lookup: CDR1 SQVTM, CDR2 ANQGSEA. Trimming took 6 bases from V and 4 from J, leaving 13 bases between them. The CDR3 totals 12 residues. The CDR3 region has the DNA TGCAGCGTAAATAAACAGGGATACGAGCAGTACTTC. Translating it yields CSVNKQGYEQYF.

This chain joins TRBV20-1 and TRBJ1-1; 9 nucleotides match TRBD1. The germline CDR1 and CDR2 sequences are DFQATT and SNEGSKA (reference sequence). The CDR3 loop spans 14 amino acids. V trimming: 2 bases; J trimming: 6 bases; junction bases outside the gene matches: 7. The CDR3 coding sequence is TGCAGTGCTAGAACCTACAGGGGGCGAGCTGAAGCTTTCTTT. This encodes CSARTYRGRAEAFF.

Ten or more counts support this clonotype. CDR3 protein: CSARLDYGYTF. The DNA of the CDR3 is TGCAGTGCTAGACTTGACTATGGCTACACCTTC. The V call is TRBV20-1, the J call TRBJ1-2; D uncertain. The V gene's germline CDR1 is DFQATT and CDR2 SNEGSKA (reference sequence). The CDR3 totals 11 residues. Trimming took 2 bases from V and 3 from J, leaving 4 bases between them.

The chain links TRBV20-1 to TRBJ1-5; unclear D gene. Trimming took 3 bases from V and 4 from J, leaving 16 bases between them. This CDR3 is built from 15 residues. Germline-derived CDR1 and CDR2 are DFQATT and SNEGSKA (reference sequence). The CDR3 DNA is TGCAGTGCTAGTCCGGTAGGTGGGGATAATCAGCCCCAGCATTTT. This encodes CSASPVGGDNQPQHF.

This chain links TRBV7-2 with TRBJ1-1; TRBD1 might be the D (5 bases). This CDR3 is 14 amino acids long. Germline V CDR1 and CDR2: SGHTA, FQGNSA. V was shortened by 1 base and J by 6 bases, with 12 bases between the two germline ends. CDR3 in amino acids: CASSLGPGRPEAFF. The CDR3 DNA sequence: TGTGCCAGCAGCTTAGGGCCAGGGAGGCCTGAAGCTTTCTTT.

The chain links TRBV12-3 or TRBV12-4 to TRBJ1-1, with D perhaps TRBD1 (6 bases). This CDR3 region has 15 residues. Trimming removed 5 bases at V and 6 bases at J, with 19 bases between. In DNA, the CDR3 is TGTGCCAGCAGTCTTTACCTCACAGGGAGGGCTGAAGCTTTCTTT. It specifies CASSLYLTGRAEAFF.

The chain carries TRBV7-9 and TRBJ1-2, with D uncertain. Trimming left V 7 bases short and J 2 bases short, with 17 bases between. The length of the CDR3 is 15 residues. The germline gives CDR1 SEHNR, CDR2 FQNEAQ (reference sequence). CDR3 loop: CASILRGPGNYGYTF. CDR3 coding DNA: TGTGCCAGCATACTCCGGGGTCCGGGGAACTATGGCTACACCTTC.

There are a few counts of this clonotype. The CDR3 region is CASSLGLGNQPQHF. CDR3 bases: TGTGCCAGCAGTTTAGGTCTGGGCAATCAGCCCCAGCATTTT. The chain carries TRBV12-3 or TRBV12-4 and TRBJ1-5; the D is unclear. Trimming removed 1 base from V and 2 bases from J, with 6 bases in between. CDR3 length: 14 residues.

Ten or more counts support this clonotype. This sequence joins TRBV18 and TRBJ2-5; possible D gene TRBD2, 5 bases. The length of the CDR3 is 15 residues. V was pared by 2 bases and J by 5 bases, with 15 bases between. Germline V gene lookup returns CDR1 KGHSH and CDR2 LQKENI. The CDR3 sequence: CASSPREIARETQYF. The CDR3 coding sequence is TGTGCCAGCTCACCAAGGGAGATAGCCCGGGAGACCCAGTACTTC. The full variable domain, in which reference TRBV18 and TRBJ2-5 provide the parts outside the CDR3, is NAGVMQNPRHLVRRRGQEARLRCSPMKGHSHVYWYRQLPEEGLKFMVYLQKENIIDESGMPKERFSAEFPKEGPSILRIQQVVRGDSAAYFCASSPREIARETQYFGPGTRLLVL.

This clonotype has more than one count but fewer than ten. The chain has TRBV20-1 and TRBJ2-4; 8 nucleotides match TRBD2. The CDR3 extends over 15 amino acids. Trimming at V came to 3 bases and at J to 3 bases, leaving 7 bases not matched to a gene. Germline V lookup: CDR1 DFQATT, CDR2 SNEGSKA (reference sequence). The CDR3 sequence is CSARSRGAHKNIQYF. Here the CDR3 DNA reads TGCAGTGCTAGGTCGCGGGGGGCCCACAAAAACATTCAGTACTTC.

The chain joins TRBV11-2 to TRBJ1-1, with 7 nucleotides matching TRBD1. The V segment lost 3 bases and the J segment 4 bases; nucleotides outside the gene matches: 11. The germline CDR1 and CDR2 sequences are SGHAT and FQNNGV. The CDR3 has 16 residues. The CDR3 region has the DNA TGTGCCAGCAGCTTTAGGACAGGATCGTTCCCCACTGAAGCTTTCTTT. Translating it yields CASSFRTGSFPTEAFF. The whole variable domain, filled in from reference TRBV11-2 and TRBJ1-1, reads EAGVAQSPRYKIIEKRQSVAFWCNPISGHATLYWYQQILGQGPKLLIQFQNNGVVDDSQLPKDRFSAERLKGVDSTLKIQPAKLEDSAVYLCASSFRTGSFPTEAFFGQGTRLTVV.

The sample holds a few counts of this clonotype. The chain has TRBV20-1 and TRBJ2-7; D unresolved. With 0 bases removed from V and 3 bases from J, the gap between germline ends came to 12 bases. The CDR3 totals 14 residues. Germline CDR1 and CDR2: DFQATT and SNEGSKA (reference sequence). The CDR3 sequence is CSARDRASGYEQYF. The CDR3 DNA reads TGCAGTGCTAGAGATAGGGCCTCGGGCTACGAGCAGTACTTC.

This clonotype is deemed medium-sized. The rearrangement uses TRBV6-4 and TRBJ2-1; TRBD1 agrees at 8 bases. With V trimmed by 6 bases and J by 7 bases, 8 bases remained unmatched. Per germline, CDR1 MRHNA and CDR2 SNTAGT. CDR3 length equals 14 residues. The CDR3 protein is CASSPGQASNEQFF. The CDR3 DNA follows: TGTGCCAGCAGCCCGGGACAGGCTTCGAATGAGCAGTTCTTC.

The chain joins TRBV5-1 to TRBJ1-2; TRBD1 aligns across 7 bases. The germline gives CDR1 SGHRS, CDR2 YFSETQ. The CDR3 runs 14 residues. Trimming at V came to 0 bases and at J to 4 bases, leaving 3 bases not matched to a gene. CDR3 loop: CASSLGQGSYGYTF. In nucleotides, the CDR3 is TGCGCCAGCAGCTTGGGACAGGGATCCTATGGCTACACCTTC.